The present T cell receptor beta chain was sequenced within a study of T cell changes during pregnancy in multiple sclerosis. Libraries were prepared by immunoSEQ multiplex PCR; TCRdb keeps only in-frame clonotypes and omits some of them. Among tens of thousands of clones listed, just under 95% were seen once. The V gene's germline CDR1 is MNHEY and CDR2 SVGAGI. With 4 bases clipped from V and 10 bases from J, the junction kept 9 bases outside the gene matches. The CDR3 runs to 15 residues. The sequenced sample was peripheral blood, obtained in the second trimester of pregnancy. The gene calls are TRBV6-5 and TRBJ1-6; 8 bases map to TRBD1. The clonotype comes from a female donor with multiple sclerosis, enrolled in a pregnancy study. DNA of the CDR3: TGTGCCAGCAGTTCACGGACAGGGTTTGCCTCACCCCTCCACTTT. Translation: CASSSRTGFASPLHF.